This TCR beta chain was sequenced for a study of cytomegalovirus exposure and HLA in healthy donors. Use of 60 Vbeta and 13 Jbeta primers characterized the PCR. The protocol was immunoSEQ multiplex PCR, while the TCRdb copy is restricted to in-frame clones and leaves out a portion. This table has approximately 77,000 clones, just over 70% appearing once. CDR3 size: 17 residues. Germline lookup yields CDR1 MGHRA and CDR2 YSYEKL. V dropped 2 bases and J dropped 2 bases, with 13 bases sitting between them. The receptor comes from a man in his sixties in good health and CMV-seropositive. The sample comprised PBMCs. The gene calls are TRBV4-1 and TRBJ2-6; no clear D gene. CDR3 sequence (DNA): TGCGCCAGCAGCCAAACCTCCCGCCGGGCTGGGGCCAACGTCCTGACTTTC. This codes for CASSQTSRRAGANVLTF.